The entry below gives a single TCR beta chain sequence along with its context. The antigen remains unidentified. This record comes from a study of blood T cells in healthy people across ages. Study-wide results and caveats: Older age went with lower TCR beta diversity per million T cells, in a roughly linear way.

Combining a sample-barcoded 5' primer with a J-beta primer mix, a second PCR ran for roughly 6 to 12 cycles. Every cDNA molecule carried a tag from a template-switch adaptor bearing 12 random nucleotides. Per sample, CDR3-containing paired-end reads numbered at least 3 million. MiXCR, applied by TCRdb to the 5' RACE reads, yields one record per CDR3 protein. The sample shows roughly 900,000 distinct CDR3 sequences, more than 25% of them seen only once. Looked up from germline, CDR1 is MNHEY and CDR2 is SVGEGT. The CDR3 loop spans 15 amino acids. V lost 6 bases and J 0 bases, leaving 14 bases between the germline ends.

The chain recombines TRBV6-2 or TRBV6-3 with TRBJ1-1; possibly TRBD1 for D (5 bases). The clonotype was recovered from a woman of 80 years or more in good health. The sample comprised blood. CDR3 loop: CASSSRQYMNTEAFF. As DNA, the CDR3 is TGTGCCAGCAGCTCCCGACAGTATATGAACACTGAAGCTTTCTTT.